The clone carrying this TCR beta chain has only one observation. What it recognizes is unknown. Trimming took off 6 bases at V and 5 bases at J, with 19 bases between the two ends. The length of the CDR3 is 15 residues. In germline, CDR1 is MDHEN, CDR2 SYDVKM. The data derive from a study of cytomegalovirus exposure and HLA in healthy donors. Study-level points and caveats: Rare sequences made up most TCRs, while some public TCRs were found in many donors. Reports described diagnosis of cytomegalovirus status by the classifier as highly specific and sensitive. Cytomegalovirus association was listed for about 170 TCR beta chains.

The donors were part of the validation cohort, which consisted of under 150 subjects and was separate from the first cohort of several hundred subjects. The data were produced by immunoSEQ multiplex PCR, yet TCRdb's version contains in-frame clones alone and is incomplete. The sample records 120,000 or so clones, over 75% being singletons. This chain uses TRBV28 with TRBJ1-2, with D possibly being TRBD1 (5 bases). The source material was PBMCs. This sequence was found in a woman in her twenties or thirties in good health and CMV-seropositive. CDR3 sequence: CASSVGSGLVYGYTF. DNA for the CDR3: TGTGCCAGCAGCGTGGGATCAGGGCTAGTTTATGGCTACACCTTC.